The present TCR beta chain was sequenced within a study of shared clonotypes between healthy human individuals. Whole-study results and caveats: Rarefaction analysis demonstrated incomplete sorted-subset sequencing notwithstanding large depth.

Worth noting for this clone: The target antigen is unknown.

The CDR3 length is 15 residues. Germline V gives CDR1 MNHNS, CDR2 SASEGT. Trimming took off 3 bases at V and 2 bases at J, with 13 bases between the two ends. Generated by immunoSEQ multiplex PCR, the TCRdb table keeps only in-frame clones and is missing some. The profile shows 2 million to 2.5 million clones, around 90% of them singletons. This sequence joins TRBV6-1 and TRBJ1-1; maybe TRBD1 (6 bases). The sequenced sample was naive CD4+ T cells from PBMCs. Subset noted: CD45RA+ positively selected. This TCR was sampled from a young man in good health. Some clones in this sample may be carry-over from other donors' samples. CDR3 sequence reads: CASSEAGVYNTEAFF. The CDR3 region has the DNA TGTGCCAGCAGTGAGGCAGGGGTATATAACACTGAAGCTTTCTTT.